A selection of T cell receptor beta chains follows, all from one sample in a study of radiation and T cells in renal cell carcinoma. TCRdb's copy holds only in-frame clones and misses some; the assay was immunoSEQ multiplex PCR. The sample includes around 100,000 clones, around 83% seen only once; the top ten take about 7.2%. The sample here was blood, taken from a patient whose treatment included radiotherapy and nephrectomy. These TCRs come from a man in his sixties with renal cell carcinoma. Both conserved end residues are trimmed from each CDR3. Each record gives: CDR3 protein, J gene, V gene.

CDR3 protein: ASSLWVNTEAF
J gene: TRBJ1-1
V gene: TRBV5-4

CDR3 protein: AWSVGGGGNTIY
J gene: TRBJ1-3
V gene: TRBV30

CDR3 protein: ASSPWTGEKMYEQY
J gene: TRBJ2-7
V gene: TRBV5-6

CDR3 protein: ASSWDAQGDTQY
J gene: TRBJ2-3
V gene: TRBV5-1

CDR3 protein: ASSIPGLAASTGELF
J gene: TRBJ2-2
V gene: TRBV19

CDR3 protein: ASSRYGEAGTDTQY
J gene: TRBJ2-3
V gene: TRBV4-3

CDR3 protein: ASSLRGNTIY
J gene: TRBJ1-3
V gene: TRBV28

CDR3 protein: ASMDRLYEKLF
J gene: TRBJ1-4
V gene: TRBV19

CDR3 protein: ASSSTRLAVKETQY
J gene: TRBJ2-5
V gene: TRBV28

CDR3 protein: ASSLVVDQRPISGNTIY
J gene: TRBJ1-3
V gene: TRBV7-8

CDR3 protein: ASNFKQGPSYEQY
J gene: TRBJ2-7
V gene: TRBV27

CDR3 protein: ASMGNLAKNIQY
J gene: TRBJ2-4
V gene: TRBV27

CDR3 protein: ASSMTLGEQY
J gene: TRBJ2-7
V gene: TRBV19

CDR3 protein: ASSRLQGGEQF
J gene: TRBJ2-1
V gene: TRBV25-1

CDR3 protein: ASSRTAKEQF
J gene: TRBJ2-1
V gene: TRBV27

CDR3 protein: ASSVGLAGGPSTDTQY
J gene: TRBJ2-3
V gene: TRBV9

CDR3 protein: ASGHRGAPNTEAF
J gene: TRBJ1-1
V gene: TRBV6-6

CDR3 protein: ASDGGYIRSYEQY
J gene: TRBJ2-7
V gene: TRBV28

CDR3 protein: ASSLGPTPNEQF
J gene: TRBJ2-1
V gene: TRBV7-2

CDR3 protein: ASMPLGQY
J gene: TRBJ2-7
V gene: TRBV5-1

CDR3 protein: ASTAGRLALGDPYNEQF
J gene: TRBJ2-1
V gene: TRBV7-9

CDR3 protein: SVGIGGTIY
J gene: TRBJ1-3
V gene: TRBV29-1